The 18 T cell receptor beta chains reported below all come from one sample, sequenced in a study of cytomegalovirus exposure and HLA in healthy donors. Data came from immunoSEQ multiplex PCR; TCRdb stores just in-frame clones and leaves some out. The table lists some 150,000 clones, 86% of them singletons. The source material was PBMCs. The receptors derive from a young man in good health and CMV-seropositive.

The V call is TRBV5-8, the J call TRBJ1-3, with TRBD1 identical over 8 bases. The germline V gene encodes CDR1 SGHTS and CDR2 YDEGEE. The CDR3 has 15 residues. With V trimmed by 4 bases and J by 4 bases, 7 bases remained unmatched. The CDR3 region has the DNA TGTGCCAGCAGCCTCAGGACAGGGAGCGGAAACACCATATATTTT. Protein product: CASSLRTGSGNTIYF.

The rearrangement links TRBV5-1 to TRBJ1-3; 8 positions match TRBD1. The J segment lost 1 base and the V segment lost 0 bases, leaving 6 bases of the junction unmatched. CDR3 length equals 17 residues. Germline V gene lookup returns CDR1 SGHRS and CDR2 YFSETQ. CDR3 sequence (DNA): TGCGCCAGCAGCTTGGCCGGGACAGGTTCTTCTGGAAACACCATATATTTT. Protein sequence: CASSLAGTGSSGNTIYF.

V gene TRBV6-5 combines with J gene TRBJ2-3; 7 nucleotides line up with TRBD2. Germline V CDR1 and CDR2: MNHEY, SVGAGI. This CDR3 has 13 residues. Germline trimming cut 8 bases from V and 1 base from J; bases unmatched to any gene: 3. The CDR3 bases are TGTGCCAGCCGGAGCGGGGGCACAGATACGCAGTATTTT. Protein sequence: CASRSGGTDTQYF.

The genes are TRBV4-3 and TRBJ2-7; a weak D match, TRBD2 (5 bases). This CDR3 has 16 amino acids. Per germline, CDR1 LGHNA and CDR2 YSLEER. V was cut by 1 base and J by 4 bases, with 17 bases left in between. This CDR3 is CASSQVPGSLLYEQYF. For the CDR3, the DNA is TGCGCCAGCAGCCAAGTCCCGGGGTCCCTATTATACGAGCAGTACTTC.

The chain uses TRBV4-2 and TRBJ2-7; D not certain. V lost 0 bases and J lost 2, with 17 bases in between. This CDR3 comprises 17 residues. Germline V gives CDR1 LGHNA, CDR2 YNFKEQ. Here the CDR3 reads CASSQEDPHGGTYEQYF. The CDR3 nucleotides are TGTGCCAGCAGCCAAGAAGACCCCCACGGCGGTACCTACGAGCAGTACTTC.

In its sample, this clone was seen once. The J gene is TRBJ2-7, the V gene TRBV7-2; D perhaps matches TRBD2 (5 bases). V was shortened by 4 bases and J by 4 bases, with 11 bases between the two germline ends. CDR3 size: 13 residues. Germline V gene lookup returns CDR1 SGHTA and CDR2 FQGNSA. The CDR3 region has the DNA TGTGCCAGCAGCTCTCAAGCGGTTTACGAGCAGTACTTC. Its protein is CASSSQAVYEQYF.

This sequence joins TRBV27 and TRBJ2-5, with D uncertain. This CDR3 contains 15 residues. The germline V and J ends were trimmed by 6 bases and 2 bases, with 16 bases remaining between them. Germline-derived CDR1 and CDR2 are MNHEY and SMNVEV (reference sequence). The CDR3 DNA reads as TGTGCCAGCAGCCCCACAGATCCGGCGCAAGAGACCCAGTACTTC. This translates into CASSPTDPAQETQYF.

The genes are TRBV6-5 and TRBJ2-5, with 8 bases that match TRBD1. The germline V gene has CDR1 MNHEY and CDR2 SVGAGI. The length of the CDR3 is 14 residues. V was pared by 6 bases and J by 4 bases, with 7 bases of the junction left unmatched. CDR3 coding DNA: TGTGCCAGCAGGTACAGGGGGATCGGAGAGACCCAGTACTTC. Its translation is CASRYRGIGETQYF.

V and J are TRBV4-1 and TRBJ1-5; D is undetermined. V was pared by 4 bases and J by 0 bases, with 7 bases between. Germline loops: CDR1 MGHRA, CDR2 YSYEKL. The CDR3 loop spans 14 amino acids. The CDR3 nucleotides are TGCGCCAGCAGCCCCGGGTATAGCAATCAGCCCCAGCATTTT. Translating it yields CASSPGYSNQPQHF.

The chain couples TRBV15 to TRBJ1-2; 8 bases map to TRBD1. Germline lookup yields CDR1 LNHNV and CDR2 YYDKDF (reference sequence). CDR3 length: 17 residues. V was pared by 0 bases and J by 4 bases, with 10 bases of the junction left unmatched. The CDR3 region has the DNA TGTGCCACCAGCAGAGATATACGGGCAGGGGGCCCCTATGGCTACACCTTC. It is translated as CATSRDIRAGGPYGYTF.

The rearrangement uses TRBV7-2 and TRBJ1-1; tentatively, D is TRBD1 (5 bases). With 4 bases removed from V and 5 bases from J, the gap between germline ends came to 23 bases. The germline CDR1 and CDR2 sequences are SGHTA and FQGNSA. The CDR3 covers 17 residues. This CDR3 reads CASSSVPRGTLRTEAFF. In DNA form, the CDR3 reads TGTGCCAGCAGCTCAGTTCCAAGGGGAACCTTAAGGACTGAAGCTTTCTTT.

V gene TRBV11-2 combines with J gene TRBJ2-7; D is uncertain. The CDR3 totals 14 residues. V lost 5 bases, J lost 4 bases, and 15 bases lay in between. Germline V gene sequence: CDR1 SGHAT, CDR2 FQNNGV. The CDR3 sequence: CASSESERFYEQYF. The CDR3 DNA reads TGTGCCAGCAGCGAATCGGAGCGATTTTACGAGCAGTACTTC. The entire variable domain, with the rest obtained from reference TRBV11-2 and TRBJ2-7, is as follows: EAGVAQSPRYKIIEKRQSVAFWCNPISGHATLYWYQQILGQGPKLLIQFQNNGVVDDSQLPKDRFSAERLKGVDSTLKIQPAKLEDSAVYLCASSESERFYEQYFGPGTRLTVT.

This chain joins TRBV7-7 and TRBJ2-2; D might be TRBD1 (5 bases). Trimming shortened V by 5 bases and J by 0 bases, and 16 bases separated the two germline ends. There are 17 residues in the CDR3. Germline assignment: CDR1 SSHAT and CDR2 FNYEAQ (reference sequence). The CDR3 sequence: CASSPNPGPSNTGELFF. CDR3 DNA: TGTGCCAGCAGCCCAAACCCAGGGCCCTCGAACACCGGGGAGCTGTTTTTT. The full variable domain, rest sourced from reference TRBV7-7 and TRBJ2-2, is GAGVSQSPRYKVTKRGQDVTLRCDPISSHATLYWYQQALGQGPEFLTYFNYEAQPDKSGLPSDRFSAERPEGSISTLTIQRTEQRDSAMYRCASSPNPGPSNTGELFFGEGSRLTVL.

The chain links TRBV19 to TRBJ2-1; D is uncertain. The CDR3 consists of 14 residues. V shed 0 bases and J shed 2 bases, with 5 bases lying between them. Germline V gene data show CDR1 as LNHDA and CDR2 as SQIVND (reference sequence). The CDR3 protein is CASSIEAPYNEQFF. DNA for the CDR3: TGTGCCAGTAGTATAGAAGCTCCCTACAATGAGCAGTTCTTC.

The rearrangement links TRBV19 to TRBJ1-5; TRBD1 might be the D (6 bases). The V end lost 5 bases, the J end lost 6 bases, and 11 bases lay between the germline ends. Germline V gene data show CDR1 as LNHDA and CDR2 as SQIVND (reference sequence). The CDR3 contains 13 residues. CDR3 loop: CASSRQDAQPQHF. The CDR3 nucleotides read TGTGCCAGTAGTCGACAGGACGCTCAGCCCCAGCATTTT.

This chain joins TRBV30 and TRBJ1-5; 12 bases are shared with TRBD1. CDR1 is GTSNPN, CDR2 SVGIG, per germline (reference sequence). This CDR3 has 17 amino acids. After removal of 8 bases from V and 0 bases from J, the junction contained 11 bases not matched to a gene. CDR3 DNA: TGTGCCCGACTACGGGACAGGGGGCGGTATAGCAATCAGCCCCAGCATTTT. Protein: CARLRDRGRYSNQPQHF.

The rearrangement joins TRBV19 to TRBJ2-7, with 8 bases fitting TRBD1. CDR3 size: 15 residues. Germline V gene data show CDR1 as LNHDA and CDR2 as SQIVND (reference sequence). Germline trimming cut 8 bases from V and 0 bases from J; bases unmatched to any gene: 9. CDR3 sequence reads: CASRNLTGGSYEQYF. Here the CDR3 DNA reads TGTGCCAGTCGAAACTTAACAGGGGGCTCCTACGAGCAGTACTTC.

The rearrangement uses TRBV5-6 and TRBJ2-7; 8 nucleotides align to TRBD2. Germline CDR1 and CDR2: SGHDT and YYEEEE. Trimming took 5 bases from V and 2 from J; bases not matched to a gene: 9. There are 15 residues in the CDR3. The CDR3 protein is CASSSAGDRTYEQYF. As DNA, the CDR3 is TGTGCCAGCAGTTCAGCGGGGGACCGAACCTACGAGCAGTACTTC.